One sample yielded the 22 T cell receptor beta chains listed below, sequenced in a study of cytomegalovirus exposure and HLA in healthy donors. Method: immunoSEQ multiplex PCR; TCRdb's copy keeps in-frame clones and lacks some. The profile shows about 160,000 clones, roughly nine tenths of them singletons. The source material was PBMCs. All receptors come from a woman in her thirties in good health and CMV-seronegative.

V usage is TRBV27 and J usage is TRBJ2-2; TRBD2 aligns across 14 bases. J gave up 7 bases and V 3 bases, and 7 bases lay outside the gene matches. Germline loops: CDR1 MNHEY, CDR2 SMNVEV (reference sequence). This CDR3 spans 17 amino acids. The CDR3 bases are TGTGCCAGCAGTTTGGGTGGACTAGCGGGAGGAGGCGGGGAGCTGTTTTTT. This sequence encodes CASSLGGLAGGGGELFF.

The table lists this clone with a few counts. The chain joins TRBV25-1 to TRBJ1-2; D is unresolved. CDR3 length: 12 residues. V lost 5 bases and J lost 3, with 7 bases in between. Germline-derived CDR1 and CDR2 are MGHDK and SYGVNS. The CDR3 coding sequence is TGTGCCAGCAGTTACCGCTACTATGGCTACACCTTC. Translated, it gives CASSYRYYGYTF.

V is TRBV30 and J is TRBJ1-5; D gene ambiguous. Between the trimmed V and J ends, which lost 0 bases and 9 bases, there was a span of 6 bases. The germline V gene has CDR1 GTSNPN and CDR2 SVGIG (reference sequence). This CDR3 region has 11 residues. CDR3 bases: TGTGCCTGGAGTGTACTGGGGCCCCAGCATTTT. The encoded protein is CAWSVLGPQHF.

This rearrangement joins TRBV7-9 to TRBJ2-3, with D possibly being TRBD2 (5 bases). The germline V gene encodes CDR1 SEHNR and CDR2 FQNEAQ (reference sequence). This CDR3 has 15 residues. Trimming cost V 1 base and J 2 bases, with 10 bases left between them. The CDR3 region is CASSLGTGYTDTQYF. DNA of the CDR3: TGTGCCAGCAGCTTAGGGACGGGGTACACAGATACGCAGTATTTT.

CDR3 DNA: TGCGCCAGCAGTGATCGACCCAGTAGCACAGATACGCAGTATTTT. Translating gives CASSDRPSSTDTQYF. The chain carries TRBV10-2 and TRBJ2-3; D is undetermined. Germline CDR1 is WSHSY and CDR2 is SAAADI. The length of the CDR3 is 15 residues. V gave up 3 bases and J gave up 0 bases, with 10 bases separating them.

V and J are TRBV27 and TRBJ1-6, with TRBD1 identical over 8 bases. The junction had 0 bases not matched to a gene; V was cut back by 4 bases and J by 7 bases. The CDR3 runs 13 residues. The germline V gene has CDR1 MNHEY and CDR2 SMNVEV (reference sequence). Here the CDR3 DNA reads TGTGCCAGCAGTTGGACAGGGAATTCACCCCTCCACTTT. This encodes CASSWTGNSPLHF.

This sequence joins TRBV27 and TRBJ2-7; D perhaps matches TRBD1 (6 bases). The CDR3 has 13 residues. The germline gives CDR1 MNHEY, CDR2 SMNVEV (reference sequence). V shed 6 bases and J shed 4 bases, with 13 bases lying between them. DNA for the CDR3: TGTGCCAGCAGCGGGGCAGGGGAATACGAGCAGTACTTC. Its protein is CASSGAGEYEQYF.

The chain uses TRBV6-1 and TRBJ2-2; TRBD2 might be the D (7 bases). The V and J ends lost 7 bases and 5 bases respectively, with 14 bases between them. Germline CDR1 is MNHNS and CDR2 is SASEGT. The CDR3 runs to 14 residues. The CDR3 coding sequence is TGTGCCAGCATGCCCAGGGGAGGGACCGGGGAGCTGTTTTTT. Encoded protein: CASMPRGGTGELFF.

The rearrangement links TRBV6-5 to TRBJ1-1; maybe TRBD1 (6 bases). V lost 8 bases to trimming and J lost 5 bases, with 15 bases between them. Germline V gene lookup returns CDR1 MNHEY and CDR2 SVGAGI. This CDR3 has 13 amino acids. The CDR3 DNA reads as TGTGCCAGCTCAAATCGGGGGGCGACTGAAGCTTTCTTT. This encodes CASSNRGATEAFF.

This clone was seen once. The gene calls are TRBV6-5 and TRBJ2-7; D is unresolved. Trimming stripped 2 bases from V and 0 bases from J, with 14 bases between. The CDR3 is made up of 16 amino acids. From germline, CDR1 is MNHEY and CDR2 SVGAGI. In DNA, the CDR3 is TGTGCCAGCAGTTACGGGGTCGGAAGGAGCTCCTACGAGCAGTACTTC. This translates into CASSYGVGRSSYEQYF.

The CDR3 nucleotides are TGCGCCAGCAGCTCTGACACTTCGTACCAAGAGACCCAGTACTTC. Protein product: CASSSDTSYQETQYF. The chain joins TRBV5-1 to TRBJ2-5, with D unresolved. The V and J ends lost 3 bases and 0 bases respectively, with 12 bases between them. The CDR3 length is 15 residues. Germline CDR1 SGHRS, CDR2 YFSETQ.

CDR3 protein: CASSHRGAGGAGGNTIYF. CDR3 in DNA: TGTGCCAGCAGCCACAGAGGGGCAGGGGGCGCCGGTGGAAACACCATATATTTT. The gene calls are TRBV4-2 and TRBJ1-3; 8 bases fit TRBD1. There are 18 residues in the CDR3. With 3 bases clipped from V and 3 bases from J, the junction kept 13 bases outside the gene matches. Germline V CDR1 and CDR2: LGHNA, YNFKEQ.

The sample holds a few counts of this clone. The CDR3 DNA is TGTGCCAGCAGCTTAGTAGGGGCTAGCGGGAGTGTTGACGGGGAGCTGTTTTTT. Amino acid sequence: CASSLVGASGSVDGELFF. The J gene is TRBJ2-2, the V gene TRBV7-6, with 10 bases aligning to TRBD2. This CDR3 has 18 amino acids. J was trimmed by 7 bases and V by 1 base; bases with no gene match: 12. CDR1 is SGHVS and CDR2 is FNYEAQ in the germline V gene.

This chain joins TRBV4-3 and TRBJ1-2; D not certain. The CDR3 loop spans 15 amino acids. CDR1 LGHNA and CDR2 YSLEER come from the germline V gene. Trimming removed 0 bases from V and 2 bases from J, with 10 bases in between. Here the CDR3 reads CASSQEIRQNYGYTF. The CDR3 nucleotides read TGCGCCAGCAGCCAAGAGATAAGGCAGAACTATGGCTACACCTTC.

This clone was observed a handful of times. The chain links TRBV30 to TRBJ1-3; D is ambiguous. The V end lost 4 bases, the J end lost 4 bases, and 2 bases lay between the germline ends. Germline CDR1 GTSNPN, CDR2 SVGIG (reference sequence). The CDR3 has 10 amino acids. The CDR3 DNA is TGTGCCTGGACAGGAAACACCATATATTTT. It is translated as CAWTGNTIYF.

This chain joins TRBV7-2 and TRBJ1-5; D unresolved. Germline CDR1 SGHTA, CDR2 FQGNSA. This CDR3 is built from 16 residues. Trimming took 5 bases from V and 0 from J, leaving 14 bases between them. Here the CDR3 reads CASSPSGVYSNQPQHF. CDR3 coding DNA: TGTGCCAGCAGCCCATCGGGCGTGTATAGCAATCAGCCCCAGCATTTT.

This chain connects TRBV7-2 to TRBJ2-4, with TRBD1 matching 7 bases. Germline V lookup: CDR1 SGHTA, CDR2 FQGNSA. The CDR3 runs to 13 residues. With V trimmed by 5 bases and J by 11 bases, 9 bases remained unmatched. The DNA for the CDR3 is TGTGCCAGCAGCCGGGACAGCCTCGCGGTTCAGTACTTC. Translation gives CASSRDSLAVQYF.

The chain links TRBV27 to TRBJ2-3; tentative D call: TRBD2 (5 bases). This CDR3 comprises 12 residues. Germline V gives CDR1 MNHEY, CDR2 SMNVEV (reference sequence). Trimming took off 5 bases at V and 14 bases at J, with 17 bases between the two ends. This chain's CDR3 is CASSPGVTFLYF. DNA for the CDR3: TGTGCCAGCAGTCCCGGGGTAACCTTTTTGTATTTT.

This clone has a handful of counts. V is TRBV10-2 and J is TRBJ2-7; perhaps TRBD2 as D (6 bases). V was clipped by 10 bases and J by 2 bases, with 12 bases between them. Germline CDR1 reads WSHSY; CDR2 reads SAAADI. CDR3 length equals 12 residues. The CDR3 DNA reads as TGCGCCACCTCGGGAGAAACCTACGAGCAGTACTTC. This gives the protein CATSGETYEQYF.

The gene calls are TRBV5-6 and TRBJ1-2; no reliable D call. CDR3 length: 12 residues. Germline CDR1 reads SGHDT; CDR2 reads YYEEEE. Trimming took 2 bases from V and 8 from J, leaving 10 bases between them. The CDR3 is CASSFLGGGYTF. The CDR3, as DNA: TGTGCCAGCAGCTTCCTAGGTGGCGGCTACACCTTC.

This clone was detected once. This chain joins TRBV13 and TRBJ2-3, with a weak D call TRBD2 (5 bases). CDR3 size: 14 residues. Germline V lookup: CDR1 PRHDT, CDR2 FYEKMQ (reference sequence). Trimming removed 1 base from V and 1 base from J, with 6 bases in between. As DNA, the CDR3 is TGTGCCAGCAGCTTAGCGAGGGGCACAGATACGCAGTATTTT. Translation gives CASSLARGTDTQYF. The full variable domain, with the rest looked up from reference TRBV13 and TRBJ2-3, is AAGVIQSPRHLIKEKRETATLKCYPIPRHDTVYWYQQGPGQDPQFLISFYEKMQSDKGSIPDRFSAQQFSDYHSELNMSSLELGDSALYFCASSLARGTDTQYFGPGTRLTVL.

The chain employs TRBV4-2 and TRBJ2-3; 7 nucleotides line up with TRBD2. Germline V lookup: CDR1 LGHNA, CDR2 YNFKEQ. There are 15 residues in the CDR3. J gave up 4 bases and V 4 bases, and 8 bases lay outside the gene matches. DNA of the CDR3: TGTGCCAGCAGCCGAACTAGCGCAAGCGCAGATACGCAGTATTTT. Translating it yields CASSRTSASADTQYF.